This T cell receptor beta chain was sequenced for a study of T cells in Graves' hyperthyroidism and ophthalmopathy. V trimming: 10 bases; J trimming: 0 bases; junction bases outside the gene matches: 6. The CDR3 is made up of 15 amino acids. CDR1 and CDR2 (germline): MNHNS, SASEGT. General study findings and limits: Most thyroid clonotypes expanded above 0.001 appeared in blood too. Ophthalmopathy cases were set apart from stable hyperthyroidism by a 13 V-J model.

Amplified regions were TCR beta CDR3 sequences from RNA transcripts. Researchers ran a first-round RT-PCR on the TCR CDR3 using the HTBI primer set. TCRdb re-derived calls from the multiplex PCR reads in MiXCR, one entry per CDR3 protein. Of roughly 290,000 distinct CDR3 sequences in the sample, about an eighth were seen once. Many counts were recorded for this clonotype. Its antigen remains unknown. This sequence originates from a woman between 25 and 40 years old with Graves' hyperthyroidism that later progressed to Graves' ophthalmopathy. This chain uses TRBV6-1 with TRBJ2-1; TRBD2 aligns across 10 bases. The sequencing sample was made of blood. The CDR3 DNA reads as TGTGCCACCACCAGCGGGAGGGCCTCCTACAATGAGCAGTTCTTC. Its protein product is CATTSGRASYNEQFF.